These 25 T cell receptor beta chains came from one sample sequenced in a study of T cell changes during pregnancy in multiple sclerosis. Data came from immunoSEQ multiplex PCR; TCRdb stores just in-frame clones and leaves some out. The sample yields 40,000 to 60,000 clones, around 93% seen once. Sequencing used CD8+ T cells from peripheral blood mononuclear cells, obtained after pregnancy. The receptor set was obtained from a female donor with multiple sclerosis, enrolled in a pregnancy study.

This rearrangement joins TRBV7-8 to TRBJ2-3; a weak D match, TRBD2 (6 bases). The V end was cut by 4 bases, the J end by 6 bases, with 17 bases between. Germline V lookup: CDR1 SGHVS, CDR2 FQNEAQ. The CDR3 has 15 amino acids. CDR3 bases: TGTGCCAGCAGCTGGGACTCCCCGGAAAGGGATACGCAGTATTTT. Translated, it gives CASSWDSPERDTQYF. Together with reference TRBV7-8 and TRBJ2-3, the CDR3 gives the full variable domain: GAGVSQSPRYKVAKRGQDVALRCDPISGHVSLFWYQQALGQGPEFLTYFQNEAQLDKSGLPSDRFFAERPEGSVSTLKIQRTQQEDSAVYLCASSWDSPERDTQYFGPGTRLTVL.

The genes are TRBV5-6 and TRBJ1-2; 9 nucleotides line up with TRBD1. Germline V gene lookup returns CDR1 SGHDT and CDR2 YYEEEE. The CDR3 contains 15 residues. V dropped 0 bases and J dropped 8; count of bases not matched to a gene: 8. The CDR3 nucleotides are TGTGCCAGCAGCTTGGAGGCAGGGACAGGGTGGGGCTACACCTTC. Amino acids: CASSLEAGTGWGYTF.

This chain uses TRBV30 with TRBJ1-6; 10 nucleotides align to TRBD1. From germline, CDR1 is GTSNPN and CDR2 SVGIG (reference sequence). The V and J ends lost 2 bases and 8 bases, in that order; junction bases with no gene match: 3. The length of the CDR3 is 14 residues. CDR3 DNA sequence: TGTGCCTGGAGTCTCGGACAGGGGGATTCACCCCTCCACTTT. It is translated as CAWSLGQGDSPLHF.

The rearrangement uses TRBV30 and TRBJ2-2; D may be TRBD2 (6 bases). CDR1 is GTSNPN, CDR2 SVGIG, per germline (reference sequence). This CDR3 spans 16 amino acids. V shed 4 bases and J shed 7 bases, with 22 bases lying between them. CDR3: CAWNGPGLEYDGELFF. The CDR3 DNA reads TGTGCCTGGAATGGACCGGGACTCGAATATGACGGGGAGCTGTTTTTT.

This rearrangement joins TRBV19 to TRBJ1-2, with 7 bases that match TRBD1. Germline-derived CDR1 and CDR2 are LNHDA and SQIVND (reference sequence). CDR3 length: 14 residues. With 4 bases clipped from V and 0 bases from J, the junction kept 2 bases outside the gene matches. CDR3 sequence reads: CASSKGATNYGYTF. CDR3 DNA: TGTGCCAGTAGTAAGGGGGCCACTAACTATGGCTACACCTTC.

V gene TRBV29-1 combines with J gene TRBJ2-4; 8 nucleotides line up with TRBD2. Germline trimming cut 0 bases from V and 8 bases from J; bases unmatched to any gene: 9. The CDR3 contains 15 residues. Germline lookup yields CDR1 SQVTM and CDR2 ANQGSEA. CDR3 sequence: CSVEEAGGPGDIQYF. The CDR3 DNA reads TGCAGCGTTGAAGAGGCGGGGGGTCCTGGGGACATTCAGTACTTC.

This clone turned up a few times. The chain employs TRBV9 and TRBJ1-4, with 7 nucleotides matching TRBD1. V lost 3 bases to trimming and J lost 10 bases; unmatched junction nucleotides: 6. The germline gives CDR1 SGDLS, CDR2 YYNGEE. The CDR3 is 13 residues long. The CDR3 loop is CASSDSGGGKLFF. DNA for the CDR3: TGTGCCAGCAGCGACTCAGGGGGAGGAAAACTGTTTTTT.

This chain connects TRBV2 to TRBJ2-1; 7 nucleotides line up with TRBD2. J was trimmed by 12 bases and V by 3 bases; bases with no gene match: 20. The CDR3 has 17 residues. From germline, CDR1 is SNHLY and CDR2 FYNNEI. The CDR3 DNA sequence: TGTGCCAGCAGTGAGTCGGGTTCTAGCGGCCCCGGGGGATGGCAGTTCTTC. This translates into CASSESGSSGPGGWQFF.

This chain uses TRBV4-1 with TRBJ2-2; tentatively, D is TRBD2 (6 bases). The germline gives CDR1 MGHRA, CDR2 YSYEKL. The CDR3 has 17 residues. Trimming took 0 bases from V and 7 from J, leaving 18 bases between them. The CDR3 sequence is CASSQDLSGPGGGELFF. DNA for the CDR3: TGCGCCAGCAGCCAAGATCTGAGCGGGCCCGGTGGCGGGGAGCTGTTTTTT.

J is TRBJ2-3 and V is TRBV9; D gene uncertain. Germline loops: CDR1 SGDLS, CDR2 YYNGEE. The CDR3 has 14 residues. V was clipped by 3 bases and J by 0 bases, with 8 bases between them. CDR3 DNA sequence: TGTGCCAGCAGCGGCCCTAGTAGCACAGATACGCAGTATTTT. Amino acids: CASSGPSSTDTQYF.

This chain joins TRBV7-6 and TRBJ2-7, with a weak D call TRBD1 (5 bases). The CDR3 length is 15 residues. Trimming cost V 1 base and J 7 bases, with 17 bases left between them. Germline V gene data show CDR1 as SGHVS and CDR2 as FNYEAQ. CDR3 in amino acids: CASSLEEAGRWEQYF. CDR3 in DNA: TGTGCCAGCAGCTTAGAGGAAGCAGGGCGATGGGAGCAGTACTTC.

This clone was detected once. V and J are TRBV30 and TRBJ1-6; 9 nucleotides align to TRBD1. CDR1 GTSNPN and CDR2 SVGIG come from the germline V gene (reference sequence). V gave up 3 bases and J gave up 16 bases; unmatched junction bases: 13. CDR3 length equals 14 residues. In DNA, the CDR3 is TGTGCCTGGAGCGATGGGACAGGGCCTTCGCCGCTCCACTTT. It is translated as CAWSDGTGPSPLHF.

V and J are TRBV20-1 and TRBJ2-2; D gene unclear. The CDR3 is 11 amino acids. The V end lost 5 bases, the J end lost 7 bases, and 8 bases lay between the germline ends. Germline loops: CDR1 DFQATT, CDR2 SNEGSKA (reference sequence). CDR3 sequence: CSADLHGELFF. The DNA for the CDR3 is TGCAGTGCTGACTTGCACGGGGAGCTGTTTTTT.

This clone was seen a few times. V is TRBV6-1 and J is TRBJ2-6, with a possible D match to TRBD1 (6 bases). Trimming pared 8 bases from V and 0 bases from J, leaving 8 bases between. Looked up from germline, CDR1 is MNHNS and CDR2 is SASEGT. CDR3 length: 14 amino acids. The CDR3 region is CASGDNSGANVLTF. Here the CDR3 DNA reads TGTGCCAGCGGGGACAACTCTGGGGCCAACGTCCTGACTTTC.

The chain is built from TRBV6-5 and TRBJ1-2; 8 nucleotides line up with TRBD1. The V segment lost 5 bases and the J segment 5 bases; nucleotides outside the gene matches: 7. CDR1 is MNHEY and CDR2 is SVGAGI in the germline V gene. The CDR3 spans 14 residues. This CDR3 is CASSTTGVGYGYTF. CDR3 in DNA: TGTGCCAGCAGTACGACAGGGGTTGGGTATGGCTACACCTTC.

This chain joins TRBV15 and TRBJ2-3; unclear D gene. Germline-derived CDR1 and CDR2 are LNHNV and YYDKDF (reference sequence). The germline V and J ends were trimmed by 3 bases and 1 base, with 14 bases remaining between them. The CDR3 has 16 amino acids. The CDR3 sequence is CATSRKRLFGTDTQYF. The CDR3 region has the DNA TGTGCCACCAGCAGGAAGAGATTGTTCGGCACAGATACGCAGTATTTT.

The V and J genes are TRBV13 and TRBJ2-1; TRBD2 is a possible D gene (6 bases). With 6 bases removed from V and 0 bases from J, the gap between germline ends came to 12 bases. The CDR3 has 15 residues. Germline-derived CDR1 and CDR2 are PRHDT and FYEKMQ (reference sequence). This CDR3 is CASSPGGSSYNEQFF. The CDR3 DNA is TGTGCCAGCAGTCCCGGGGGAAGCTCCTACAATGAGCAGTTCTTC.

V usage is TRBV7-8 and J usage is TRBJ2-1; D is perhaps TRBD2 (5 bases). CDR1 is SGHVS and CDR2 is FQNEAQ in the germline V gene. The CDR3 consists of 12 residues. Between the trimmed V and J ends, which lost 0 bases and 10 bases, there was a span of 7 bases. The CDR3 DNA sequence: TGTGCCAGCAGCTTAGCGGGAGCGGAGCAGTTCTTC. It specifies CASSLAGAEQFF.

The CDR3: CASSSASGGALRSYNEQFF. The CDR3 nucleotides are TGTGCCAGCAGCTCCGCTAGCGGGGGGGCCTTAAGGTCCTACAATGAGCAGTTCTTC. J is TRBJ2-1 and V is TRBV5-4; 12 nucleotides agree with TRBD2. The V and J ends lost 3 bases and 1 base, in that order; junction bases with no gene match: 11. The CDR3 runs to 19 residues. Per the germline V gene, CDR1 is SGHNT and CDR2 is YYREEE (reference sequence).

Only one count was recorded for this clone. The gene calls are TRBV9 and TRBJ2-3; 7 nucleotides align to TRBD1. Germline V gene data show CDR1 as SGDLS and CDR2 as YYNGEE. This CDR3 is 18 amino acids long. V was pared by 0 bases and J by 2 bases, with 12 bases of the junction left unmatched. The CDR3 loop reads CASSVESRGGSSTDTQYF. The CDR3 DNA sequence: TGTGCCAGCAGCGTAGAATCGCGAGGGGGCTCCTCCACAGATACGCAGTATTTT.

The rearrangement joins TRBV6-5 to TRBJ2-5, with D maybe TRBD2 (5 bases). The CDR3 runs 15 residues. From germline, CDR1 is MNHEY and CDR2 SVGAGI. V lost 1 base to trimming and J lost 5 bases, with 14 bases between them. DNA of the CDR3: TGTGCCAGCAGTTACTTGTCAACTGGCGGGGAGACCCAGTACTTC. This codes for CASSYLSTGGETQYF.

The CDR3 nucleotides are TGTGCCAGCAGTCAAAGGGACAGGGTAGGTGAGCAGTTCTTC. Its translation: CASSQRDRVGEQFF. The chain joins TRBV27 to TRBJ2-1, with 9 bases aligning to TRBD1. Germline V gene data show CDR1 as MNHEY and CDR2 as SMNVEV (reference sequence). Germline trimming cut 5 bases from V and 9 bases from J; bases unmatched to any gene: 8. This CDR3 is 14 amino acids long.

This clone was detected once. The chain uses TRBV27 and TRBJ1-3; D gene unclear. There are 16 residues in the CDR3. Trimming pared 4 bases from V and 3 bases from J, leaving 16 bases between. The germline CDR1 and CDR2 sequences are MNHEY and SMNVEV (reference sequence). The CDR3 nucleotides are TGTGCCAGCAGTTCATCCATGCAGGTGGATGGAAACACCATATATTTT. The encoded protein is CASSSSMQVDGNTIYF.

The chain's CDR3 is CASSWSAMNTEAFF. As DNA, the CDR3 is TGTGCCAGCAGCTGGAGCGCTATGAACACTGAAGCTTTCTTT. The genes are TRBV13 and TRBJ1-1; D not certain. Trimming took 4 bases from V and 0 from J, leaving 9 bases between them. This CDR3 has 14 amino acids. The V gene's germline CDR1 is PRHDT and CDR2 FYEKMQ (reference sequence).

V gene TRBV9 combines with J gene TRBJ2-2; perhaps TRBD1 as D (5 bases). Germline CDR1 reads SGDLS; CDR2 reads YYNGEE. CDR3 length: 14 amino acids. V gave up 4 bases and J gave up 1 base, with 8 bases separating them. DNA of the CDR3: TGTGCCAGCAGCCCACAGGTGAACACCGGGGAGCTGTTTTTT. It translates to CASSPQVNTGELFF. Full variable domain (outside the CDR3, taken from reference TRBV9 and TRBJ2-2): DSGVTQTPKHLITATGQRVTLRCSPRSGDLSVYWYQQSLDQGLQFLIQYYNGEERAKGNILERFSAQQFPDLHSELNLSSLELGDSALYFCASSPQVNTGELFFGEGSRLTVL.